Below, 15 T cell receptor beta chains from the same sample are listed, as sequenced in a study of long-term antiretroviral therapy in people with HIV. Samples were assayed with immunoSEQ v3.0 at survey level. Produced via immunoSEQ multiplex PCR; TCRdb's table is partial and in-frame only. The sample contains tens of thousands of clones, about 89% of which appear only once. The material was unsorted PBMCs, obtained 0.1 years before starting antiretroviral therapy. The receptor source for this set is a woman between 50 and 59 years old with HIV.

This clone has only one observation. The V and J genes are TRBV19 and TRBJ2-2; D is unresolved. Germline V gene data show CDR1 as LNHDA and CDR2 as SQIVND (reference sequence). V was trimmed by 7 bases and J by 5 bases, leaving 14 bases between them. The CDR3 contains 14 residues. The CDR3: CASTEDGMTGELFF. The DNA for the CDR3 is TGTGCCAGTACCGAGGACGGAATGACCGGGGAGCTGTTTTTT.

The rearrangement links TRBV4-1 to TRBJ2-5; the D call may be TRBD1 or TRBD2 (5 bases each). This CDR3 contains 16 residues. Per germline, CDR1 MGHRA and CDR2 YSYEKL. Trimming stripped 4 bases from V and 0 bases from J, with 15 bases between. CDR3 in amino acids: CASSRDPWPNQETQYF. Written as DNA, the CDR3 is TGCGCCAGCAGCCGGGACCCCTGGCCGAACCAAGAGACCCAGTACTTC.

This chain connects TRBV2 to TRBJ2-1, with 7 bases matching TRBD1. With 6 bases clipped from V and 9 bases from J, the junction kept 14 bases outside the gene matches. From germline, CDR1 is SNHLY and CDR2 FYNNEI. There are 15 residues in the CDR3. CDR3 bases: TGTGCCAGCAGACCGACAGGGTCCTCCTCCGGTGAGCAGTTCTTC. It encodes CASRPTGSSSGEQFF.

Comment on this clone: This sample also contains other DNA sequences that code for the same CDR3. The rearrangement uses TRBV7-9 and TRBJ2-5, with D uncertain. This CDR3 region has 12 residues. The V gene's germline CDR1 is SEHNR and CDR2 FQNEAQ (reference sequence). The V and J ends lost 1 base and 5 bases respectively, with 5 bases between them. CDR3 coding DNA: TGTGCCAGCAGCTTAGTCGGGGAGACCCAGTACTTC. It is translated as CASSLVGETQYF. Full variable domain (remainder filled in from reference TRBV7-9 and TRBJ2-5): DTGVSQNPRHKITKRGQNVTFRCDPISEHNRLYWYRQTLGQGPEFLTYFQNEAQLEKSRLLSDRFSAERPKGSFSTLEIQRTEQGDSAMYLCASSLVGETQYFGPGTRLLVL.

V usage is TRBV9 and J usage is TRBJ2-3, with 13 bases that match TRBD2. V shed 4 bases and J 6 bases; nucleotides not matched to a gene: 8. Looked up from germline, CDR1 is SGDLS and CDR2 is YYNGEE. The CDR3 has 16 residues. CDR3 bases: TGTGCCAGCAGCCCACCGGGACTAGCGGGGCAGGATACGCAGTATTTT. Protein: CASSPPGLAGQDTQYF. Using reference TRBV9 and TRBJ2-3 for the parts outside the CDR3, the full variable domain is DSGVTQTPKHLITATGQRVTLRCSPRSGDLSVYWYQQSLDQGLQFLIQYYNGEERAKGNILERFSAQQFPDLHSELNLSSLELGDSALYFCASSPPGLAGQDTQYFGPGTRLTVL.

V usage is TRBV6-6 and J usage is TRBJ1-1, with D perhaps matching TRBD1 (6 bases). CDR1 is MNHNY, CDR2 SVGAGI, per germline (reference sequence). This CDR3 spans 15 amino acids. Trimming stripped 6 bases from V and 5 bases from J, with 19 bases between. The CDR3 here is CASSPLGGGETEAFF. The CDR3 DNA reads as TGTGCCAGCAGCCCCCTCGGGGGGGGCGAAACTGAAGCTTTCTTT.

This clone appeared a single time. The chain joins TRBV4-2 to TRBJ2-1; 7 bases align to TRBD2. This CDR3 contains 15 residues. The V gene's germline CDR1 is LGHNA and CDR2 YNFKEQ. Trimming at V came to 1 base and at J to 6 bases, leaving 6 bases not matched to a gene. The DNA for the CDR3 is TGTGCCAGCAGCCAAGGCGGGGGTTCACCCAATGAGCAGTTCTTC. Protein: CASSQGGGSPNEQFF.

J is TRBJ2-7 and V is TRBV9; D may correspond to TRBD1 or TRBD2 (5 bases each). Between the trimmed V and J ends, which lost 3 bases and 5 bases, there was a span of 18 bases. CDR3 length equals 15 residues. The germline CDR1 and CDR2 sequences are SGDLS and YYNGEE. CDR3 amino acids: CASSDGTSLVHEQYF. CDR3 DNA sequence: TGTGCCAGCAGCGACGGGACGTCCCTAGTCCACGAGCAGTACTTC.

The chain employs TRBV7-2 and TRBJ2-7; 8 positions agree with TRBD1. Germline values: CDR1 SGHTA, CDR2 FQGNSA. Trimming cost V 1 base and J 4 bases; bases outside gene matches: 6. The CDR3 loop spans 15 amino acids. The CDR3 sequence: CASSLGQGARYEQYF. Here the CDR3 DNA reads TGTGCCAGCAGCTTAGGGCAGGGGGCGAGATACGAGCAGTACTTC.

For this clone: A junction end diverges from the germline sequence, so it may reflect a read error. V gene TRBV4-2 combines with J gene TRBJ1-2; D gene uncertain. CDR1 and CDR2 from the germline V gene are LGHNA and YNFKEQ. The CDR3 sequence is 15 residues long. CDR3 coding DNA: TGTGCCAGCAGCCAAGAAATGCTGAATAACTATGGCTACACTTTC. Its translation is CASSQEMLNNYGYTF.

The chain is built from TRBV6-5 and TRBJ1-3; 10 positions match TRBD1. Germline V gene data show CDR1 as MNHEY and CDR2 as SVGAGI. This CDR3 contains 14 residues. The J segment lost 8 bases and the V segment lost 6 bases, leaving 7 bases of the junction unmatched. The CDR3 coding sequence is TGTGCCAGCAGACGGGGACAGGGGAAGTACACCATATATTTT. It yields the protein CASRRGQGKYTIYF.

The chain is built from TRBV7-3 and TRBJ2-2, with 10 bases lining up with TRBD2. Germline trimming cut 3 bases from V and 5 bases from J; bases unmatched to any gene: 3. Germline lookup yields CDR1 SGHTA and CDR2 FQGTGA. The CDR3 extends over 15 amino acids. The CDR3 region has the DNA TGTGCCAGCAGCTTGCTAGCGGGGGAGACCGGGGAGCTGTTTTTT. Protein sequence: CASSLLAGETGELFF. Using reference TRBV7-3 and TRBJ2-2 for the parts outside the CDR3, the full variable domain is GAGVSQTPSNKVTEKGKYVELRCDPISGHTALYWYRQSLGQGPEFLIYFQGTGAADDSGLPNDRFFAVRPEGSVSTLKIQRTERGDSAVYLCASSLLAGETGELFFGEGSRLTVL.

This clone has only a few counts. The genes are TRBV19 and TRBJ1-6; D gene ambiguous. The CDR3 length is 13 residues. V dropped 1 base and J dropped 7 bases, with 5 bases sitting between them. CDR1 is LNHDA and CDR2 is SQIVND in the germline V gene (reference sequence). CDR3 amino acids: CASSIGANSPLHF. In nucleotides, the CDR3 is TGTGCCAGTAGTATAGGGGCGAATTCACCCCTCCACTTT.

This chain uses TRBV6-5 with TRBJ1-6; no firm D call. Germline V CDR1 and CDR2: MNHEY, SVGAGI. The V and J ends lost 8 bases and 2 bases respectively, with 7 bases between them. The CDR3 has 13 residues. CDR3 in DNA: TGTGCCAGCGCGGAGACCTATAATTCACCCCTCCACTTT. Amino acids: CASAETYNSPLHF.

This clone showed up just once. The rearrangement joins TRBV19 to TRBJ2-5; 8 nucleotides agree with TRBD2. Germline-derived CDR1 and CDR2 are LNHDA and SQIVND (reference sequence). The CDR3 is 15 residues long. The V gene end was trimmed by 5 bases and the J gene end by 2 bases; junction bases not matched to a gene: 7. The CDR3, as DNA: TGTGCCAGTAGTTTCGTAGCGGGGCAACAAGAGACCCAGTACTTC. Amino acid sequence: CASSFVAGQQETQYF.